This T cell receptor (beta chain) appears in the sequencing data of a study of cytotoxic CD8 clonotypes in ibrutinib-treated CLL. As for the study in general: Response samples were drawn at a median of approximately 11 months of treatment, range 6 to 36. Study outcomes and limitations: Sampling times differed between sustained-remission and progressing patients. Whereas clonality rose at ibrutinib response, it declined toward baseline at progression.

Germline trimming cut 3 bases from V and 0 bases from J; bases unmatched to any gene: 7. The CDR3 is 16 residues long. CDR1 and CDR2 (germline): MNHEY, SMNVEV (reference sequence). Sequenced by immunoSEQ multiplex PCR; TCRdb stores in-frame clones only, minus some. The sample has around 140,000 clones, roughly 88% seen once; the top ten hold roughly 2%. For this clone: What it binds is unknown.

This rearrangement joins TRBV27 to TRBJ2-5; 7 bases line up with TRBD2. The receptor was isolated from a human donor with chronic lymphocytic leukemia. The specimen was PBMCs, collected after 24 months of ibrutinib treatment. The CDR3 loop reads CASSFQAGVNQETQYF. DNA of the CDR3: TGTGCCAGCAGTTTCCAGGCGGGGGTAAACCAAGAGACCCAGTACTTC.